This T cell receptor beta chain came from a study of metastatic and nonmetastatic thyroid tumors. As for the study in general: Across blood and tumor or nodule tissue, repertoires from malignant and benign thyroid patients were compared with one another.

No patient had received any treatment before thyroid surgery. Original processing methods: To classify distant metastasis in papillary thyroid cancer, a model was built from CDR3 differences across clinicopathological groups. With MiXCR, TCRdb reprocessed the PCR reads. For this entry, the V and J calls and clone size follow TCRdb and not the study's own pipeline. The repertoire holds roughly 12,000 clones, with more than 30% as singletons. Study observations and caveats: As reported, TCR beta diversity in blood and tumor was significantly higher in malignant thyroid tumors than in benign nodules.

This clone is judged medium-sized. What it binds is unknown. This CDR3 is 15 amino acids long. The germline gives CDR1 MNHEY, CDR2 SVGEGT. V was shortened by 7 bases and J by 6 bases, with 21 bases between the two germline ends. The genes are TRBV6-2 or TRBV6-3 and TRBJ1-1, with D possibly TRBD1 on 6 matching bases. The clonotype comes from a female donor with papillary thyroid cancer or a benign thyroid nodule (not recorded which). Some clones in this sample may be carry-over from other donors' samples. Sequencing used tumor tissue. The DNA of the CDR3 is TGTGCCAGCAAACGTTTAATACAGGGTACCCCTGAAGCTTTCTTT. It codes for CASKRLIQGTPEAFF.